This T cell receptor beta chain comes out of a study of blood T cell repertoires in COVID-19. Produced via immunoSEQ multiplex PCR; TCRdb's table is partial and in-frame only. The sample lists 400,000 or so clones; roughly 91% were seen once. Germline V gives CDR1 SGHAT, CDR2 FQDESV (reference sequence). V was shortened by 2 bases and J by 1 base, with 11 bases between the two germline ends. This CDR3 is built from 15 residues. Before being deemed recovered, Cohort 3 donors had two negative PCRs, clearance, or symptom resolution. V usage is TRBV11-1 and J usage is TRBJ1-1, with D uncertain. This clonotype originated in a man aged 18 to 35 who had recovered from COVID-19. Sequencing input: PBMCs or T cells enriched from blood (not recorded which). As DNA, the CDR3 is TGTGCCAGCAGCTTATTATCGGGTGCGAACACTGAAGCTTTCTTT. Translated: CASSLLSGANTEAFF.